This T cell receptor beta chain was sequenced in a study of blood T cell repertoires in COVID-19. The overall study: Collection of acute and convalescent COVID-19 samples took place in the United States, Italy and Spain. PBMCs, B-cell-depleted T cells, or T cells provided the cDNA or gDNA that made up the material.

CDR1 is PRHDT and CDR2 is FYEKMQ in the germline V gene (reference sequence). Trimming took off 5 bases at V and 0 bases at J, with 11 bases between the two ends. The CDR3 has 15 residues. Under the authors' procedure: For nucleated cells, counts were estimated from reference gene primer amplification. Only in-frame clones appear in the TCRdb table, and some are missing; sequencing was by immunoSEQ multiplex PCR. From that table come the V and J calls and clone size; the DNA was used to work out D and trimming. This table holds some 120,000 clones, roughly 86% found once. The TCR originated in a human donor in a cohort sampled during active COVID-19. Source material: peripheral blood. The V gene is TRBV13, the J gene TRBJ2-1, with D uncertain. CDR3 residues: CASSRPTSSYNEQFF. CDR3 DNA: TGTGCCAGCAGCCGCCCAACGAGCTCCTACAATGAGCAGTTCTTC.